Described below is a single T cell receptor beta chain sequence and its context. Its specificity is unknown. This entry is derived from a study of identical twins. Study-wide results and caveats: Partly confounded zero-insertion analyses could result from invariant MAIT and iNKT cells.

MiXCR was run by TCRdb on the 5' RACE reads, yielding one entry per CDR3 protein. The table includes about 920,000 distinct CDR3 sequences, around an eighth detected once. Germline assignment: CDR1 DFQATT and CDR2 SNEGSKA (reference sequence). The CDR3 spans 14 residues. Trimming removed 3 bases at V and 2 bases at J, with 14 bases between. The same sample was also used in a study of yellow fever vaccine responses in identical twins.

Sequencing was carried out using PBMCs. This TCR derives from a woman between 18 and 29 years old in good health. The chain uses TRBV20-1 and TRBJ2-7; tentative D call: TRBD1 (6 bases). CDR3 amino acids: CSARHQGRAYEQYF. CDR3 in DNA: TGCAGTGCTAGGCATCAGGGGAGAGCCTACGAGCAGTACTTC.